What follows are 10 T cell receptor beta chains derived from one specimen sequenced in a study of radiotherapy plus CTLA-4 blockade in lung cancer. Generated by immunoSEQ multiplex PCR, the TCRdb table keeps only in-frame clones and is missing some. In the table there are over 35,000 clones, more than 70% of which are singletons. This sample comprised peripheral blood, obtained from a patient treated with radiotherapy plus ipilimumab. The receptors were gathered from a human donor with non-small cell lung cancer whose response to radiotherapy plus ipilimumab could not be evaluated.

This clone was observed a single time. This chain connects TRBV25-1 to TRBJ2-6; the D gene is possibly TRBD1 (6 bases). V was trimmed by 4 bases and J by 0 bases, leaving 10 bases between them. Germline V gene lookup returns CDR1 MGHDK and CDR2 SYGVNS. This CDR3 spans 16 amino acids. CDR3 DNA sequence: TGTGCCAGCAGTGCCAACAGGGACTCTGGGGCCAACGTCCTGACTTTC. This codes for CASSANRDSGANVLTF.

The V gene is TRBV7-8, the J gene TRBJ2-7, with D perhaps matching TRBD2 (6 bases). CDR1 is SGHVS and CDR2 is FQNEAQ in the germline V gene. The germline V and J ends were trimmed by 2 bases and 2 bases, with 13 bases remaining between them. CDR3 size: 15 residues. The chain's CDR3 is CASSLIGDSTYEQYF. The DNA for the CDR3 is TGTGCCAGCAGCTTAATTGGGGACTCAACCTACGAGCAGTACTTC.

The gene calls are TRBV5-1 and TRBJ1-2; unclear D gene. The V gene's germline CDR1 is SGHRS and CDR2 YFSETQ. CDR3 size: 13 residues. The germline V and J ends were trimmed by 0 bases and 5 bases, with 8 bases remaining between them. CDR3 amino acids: CASSLDGVYGYTF. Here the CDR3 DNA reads TGCGCCAGCAGCTTGGACGGAGTTTATGGCTACACCTTC.

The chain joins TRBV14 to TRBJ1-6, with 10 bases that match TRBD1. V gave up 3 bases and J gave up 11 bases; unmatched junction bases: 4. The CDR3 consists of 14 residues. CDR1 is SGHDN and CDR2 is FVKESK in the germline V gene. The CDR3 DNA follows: TGTGCCAGCAGCCAGACAGGGGGCATTACACCCCTCCACTTT. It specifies CASSQTGGITPLHF.

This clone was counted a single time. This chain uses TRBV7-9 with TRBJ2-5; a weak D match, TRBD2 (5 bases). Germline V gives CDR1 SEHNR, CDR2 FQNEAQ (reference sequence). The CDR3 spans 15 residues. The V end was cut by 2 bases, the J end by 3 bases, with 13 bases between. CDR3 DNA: TGTGCCAGCAGCTTATACGGGAAAGATAAAGAGACCCAGTACTTC. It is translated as CASSLYGKDKETQYF.

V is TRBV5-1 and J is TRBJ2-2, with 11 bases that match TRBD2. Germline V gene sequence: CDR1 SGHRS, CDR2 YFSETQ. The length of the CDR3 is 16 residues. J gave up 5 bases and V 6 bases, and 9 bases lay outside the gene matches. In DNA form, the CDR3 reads TGCGCCAGCACCGCTCTAGCGGGGGGCGGAACCGGGGAGCTGTTTTTT. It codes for CASTALAGGGTGELFF.

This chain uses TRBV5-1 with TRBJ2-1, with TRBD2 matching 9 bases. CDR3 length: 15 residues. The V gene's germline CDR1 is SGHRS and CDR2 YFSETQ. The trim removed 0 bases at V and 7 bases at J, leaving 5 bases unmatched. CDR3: CASSLASGAWNEQFF. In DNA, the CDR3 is TGCGCCAGCAGCTTGGCTAGCGGGGCTTGGAATGAGCAGTTCTTC.

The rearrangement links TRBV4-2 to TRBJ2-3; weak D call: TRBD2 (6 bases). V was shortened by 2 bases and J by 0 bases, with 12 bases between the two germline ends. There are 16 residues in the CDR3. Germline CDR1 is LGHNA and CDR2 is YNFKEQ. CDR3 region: CASSQRASASTDTQYF. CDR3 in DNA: TGTGCCAGCAGCCAACGTGCTAGCGCTAGCACAGATACGCAGTATTTT.

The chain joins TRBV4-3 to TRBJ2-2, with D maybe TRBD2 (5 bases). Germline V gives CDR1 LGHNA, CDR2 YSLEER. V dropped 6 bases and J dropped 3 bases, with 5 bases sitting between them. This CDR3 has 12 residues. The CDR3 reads CASREDTGELFF. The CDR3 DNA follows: TGCGCCAGCAGGGAGGACACCGGGGAGCTGTTTTTT.

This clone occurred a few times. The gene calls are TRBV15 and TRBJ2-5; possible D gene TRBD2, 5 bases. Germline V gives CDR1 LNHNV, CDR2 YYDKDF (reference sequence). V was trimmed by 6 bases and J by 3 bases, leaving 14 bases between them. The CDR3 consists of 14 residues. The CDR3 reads CATRPGGGKETQYF. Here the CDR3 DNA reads TGTGCCACCAGACCTGGAGGAGGTAAAGAGACCCAGTACTTC.